One sample yielded the 5 T cell receptor beta chains listed below, sequenced in a study of Ad26.COV2.S vaccination and SARS-CoV-2 variants (dated by TCRdb to about 2021). What the treatment or condition label conveys for this sample: around 19 received Ad26.COV2.S at low or high dose, single or two shots; several received placebo; per-sample allocation not given. For vaccine and placebo recipients, repertoires were sequenced using samples collected on day 63 after the first injection. Libraries were constructed by the immunoSEQ multiplex PCR assay. The clones in this table, taken by TCRdb from immuneACCESS, are in-frame only. Not every clone is retained; where verified, under half of the shortfall comes from an unresolved V gene, and the cause of the rest is unknown. This sample gives 300,000 to 500,000 clones in total; less than 90% of them show up just once. Together, the top ten hold under 4% of the sample.

The sequencing used peripheral blood, collected in a trial of Ad26.COV2.S vaccine versus placebo. The receptor source for this set is a person aged 18-65 years who received the Ad26.COV2.S COVID-19 vaccine or a placebo.

The chain couples TRBV19 to TRBJ1-3, with a weak D call TRBD1 (5 bases). The CDR3 extends over 18 amino acids. The V and J ends lost 5 bases and 0 bases respectively, with 20 bases between them. CDR1 is LNHDA and CDR2 is SQIVND in the germline V gene (reference sequence). CDR3 coding DNA: TGTGCCAGTAGTCGTTGGGGGGACTTCCCGGACTCTGGAAACACCATATATTTT. Residues: CASSRWGDFPDSGNTIYF.

The chain uses TRBV19 and TRBJ1-2, with 7 bases aligning to TRBD1. Germline CDR1 LNHDA, CDR2 SQIVND (reference sequence). The CDR3 has 15 amino acids. J lost 6 bases, V lost 4 bases, and 11 bases had no gene match. The chain's CDR3 is CASSTQSTGRNGYTF. CDR3 nucleotide sequence: TGTGCCAGTAGTACCCAATCGACAGGGAGGAATGGCTACACCTTC. The whole variable domain, filled in from reference TRBV19 and TRBJ1-2, reads DGGITQSPKYLFRKEGQNVTLSCEQNLNHDAMYWYRQDPGQGLRLIYYSQIVNDFQKGDIAEGYSVSREKKESFPLTVTSAQKNPTAFYLCASSTQSTGRNGYTFGSGTRLTVV.

The genes are TRBV6-2 or TRBV6-3 and TRBJ1-1; the D is unclear. Trimming removed 4 bases from V and 1 base from J, with 7 bases in between. Germline-derived CDR1 and CDR2 are MNHEY and SVGEGT. This CDR3 comprises 13 residues. The CDR3 protein is CASSWEENTEAFF. CDR3 bases: TGTGCCAGCAGTTGGGAGGAGAACACTGAAGCTTTCTTT.

CDR3 sequence reads: CASSPPGAGEEGYTF. DNA for the CDR3: TGTGCCAGCAGCCCCCCAGGGGCCGGGGAGGAGGGCTACACCTTC. The chain has TRBV3-1 (or the pseudogene TRBV3-2) and TRBJ1-2, with D tentatively TRBD1 (6 bases). Trimming removed 4 bases from V and 8 bases from J, with 20 bases in between. Germline V lookup: CDR1 LGHDT, CDR2 YNNKEL (reference sequence). The CDR3 is 15 amino acids.

This chain connects TRBV30 to TRBJ1-1; weak D call: TRBD1 (5 bases). V dropped 3 bases and J dropped 0 bases, with 8 bases sitting between them. The CDR3 spans 13 residues. The germline CDR1 and CDR2 sequences are GTSNPN and SVGIG (reference sequence). As DNA, the CDR3 is TGTGCCTGGAGGGACACTCTGAACACTGAAGCTTTCTTT. This codes for CAWRDTLNTEAFF.